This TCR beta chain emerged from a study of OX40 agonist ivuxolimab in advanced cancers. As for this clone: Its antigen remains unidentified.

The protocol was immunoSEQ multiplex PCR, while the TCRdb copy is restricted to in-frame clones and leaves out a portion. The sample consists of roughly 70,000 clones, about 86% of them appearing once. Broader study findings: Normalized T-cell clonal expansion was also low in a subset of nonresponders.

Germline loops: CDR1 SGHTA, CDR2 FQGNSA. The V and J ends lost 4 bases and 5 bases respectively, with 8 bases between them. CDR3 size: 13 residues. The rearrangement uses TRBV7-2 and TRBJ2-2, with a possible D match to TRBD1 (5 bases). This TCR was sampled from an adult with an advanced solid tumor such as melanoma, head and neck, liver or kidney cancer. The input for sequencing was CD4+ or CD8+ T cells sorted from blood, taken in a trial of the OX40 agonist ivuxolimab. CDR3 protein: CASSSDRTGELFF. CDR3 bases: TGTGCCAGCAGCTCCGACAGAACCGGGGAGCTGTTTTTT.